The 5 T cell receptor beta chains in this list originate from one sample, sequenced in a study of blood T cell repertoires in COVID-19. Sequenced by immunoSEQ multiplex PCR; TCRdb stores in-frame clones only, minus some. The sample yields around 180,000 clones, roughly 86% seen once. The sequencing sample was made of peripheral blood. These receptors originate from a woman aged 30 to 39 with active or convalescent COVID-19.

The CDR3 DNA reads as TGTGCCAGCAGCCAGGGAACCGGGGAGCTGTTTTTT. Protein product: CASSQGTGELFF. The chain is built from TRBV6-4 and TRBJ2-2; the D gene is possibly TRBD1 (5 bases). The germline V gene has CDR1 MRHNA and CDR2 SNTAGT. The ends were cut back, 6 bases at V and 5 bases at J, with 7 bases in the middle. This CDR3 contains 12 residues.

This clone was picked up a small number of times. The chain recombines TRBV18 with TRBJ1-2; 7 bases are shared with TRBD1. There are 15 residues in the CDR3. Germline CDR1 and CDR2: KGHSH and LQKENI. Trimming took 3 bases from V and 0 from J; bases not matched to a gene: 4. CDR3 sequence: CASSPDRATNYGYTF. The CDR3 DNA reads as TGTGCCAGCTCACCCGACAGGGCAACTAACTATGGCTACACCTTC.

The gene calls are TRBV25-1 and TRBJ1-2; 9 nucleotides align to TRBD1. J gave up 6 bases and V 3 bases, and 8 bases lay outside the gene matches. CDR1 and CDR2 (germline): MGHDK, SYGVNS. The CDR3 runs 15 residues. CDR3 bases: TGTGCCAGCAGTGACGGGACAGGGATCAGCCATGGCTACACCTTC. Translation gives CASSDGTGISHGYTF.

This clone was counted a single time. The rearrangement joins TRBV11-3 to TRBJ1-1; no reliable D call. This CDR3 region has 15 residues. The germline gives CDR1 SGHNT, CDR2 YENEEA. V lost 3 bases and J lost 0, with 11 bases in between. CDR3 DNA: TGTGCCAGCAGCTTCTTTGACGGGGTGAACACTGAAGCTTTCTTT. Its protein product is CASSFFDGVNTEAFF.

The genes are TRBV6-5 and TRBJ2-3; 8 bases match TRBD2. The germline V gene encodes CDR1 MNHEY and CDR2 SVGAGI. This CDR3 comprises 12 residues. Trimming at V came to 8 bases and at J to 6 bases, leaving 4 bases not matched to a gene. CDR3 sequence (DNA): TGTGCCAGCCGGGGGGGCGTCGATACGCAGTATTTT. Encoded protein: CASRGGVDTQYF.